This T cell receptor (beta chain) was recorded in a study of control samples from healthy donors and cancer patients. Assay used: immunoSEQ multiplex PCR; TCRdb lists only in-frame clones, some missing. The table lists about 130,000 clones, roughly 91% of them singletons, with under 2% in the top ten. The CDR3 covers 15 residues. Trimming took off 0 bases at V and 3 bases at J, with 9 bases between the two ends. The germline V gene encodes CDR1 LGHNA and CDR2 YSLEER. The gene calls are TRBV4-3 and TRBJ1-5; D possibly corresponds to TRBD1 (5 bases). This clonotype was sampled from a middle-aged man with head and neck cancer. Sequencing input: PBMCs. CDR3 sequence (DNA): TGCGCCAGCAGCCAAGAAGGGACCGACAATCAGCCCCAGCATTTT. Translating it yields CASSQEGTDNQPQHF.